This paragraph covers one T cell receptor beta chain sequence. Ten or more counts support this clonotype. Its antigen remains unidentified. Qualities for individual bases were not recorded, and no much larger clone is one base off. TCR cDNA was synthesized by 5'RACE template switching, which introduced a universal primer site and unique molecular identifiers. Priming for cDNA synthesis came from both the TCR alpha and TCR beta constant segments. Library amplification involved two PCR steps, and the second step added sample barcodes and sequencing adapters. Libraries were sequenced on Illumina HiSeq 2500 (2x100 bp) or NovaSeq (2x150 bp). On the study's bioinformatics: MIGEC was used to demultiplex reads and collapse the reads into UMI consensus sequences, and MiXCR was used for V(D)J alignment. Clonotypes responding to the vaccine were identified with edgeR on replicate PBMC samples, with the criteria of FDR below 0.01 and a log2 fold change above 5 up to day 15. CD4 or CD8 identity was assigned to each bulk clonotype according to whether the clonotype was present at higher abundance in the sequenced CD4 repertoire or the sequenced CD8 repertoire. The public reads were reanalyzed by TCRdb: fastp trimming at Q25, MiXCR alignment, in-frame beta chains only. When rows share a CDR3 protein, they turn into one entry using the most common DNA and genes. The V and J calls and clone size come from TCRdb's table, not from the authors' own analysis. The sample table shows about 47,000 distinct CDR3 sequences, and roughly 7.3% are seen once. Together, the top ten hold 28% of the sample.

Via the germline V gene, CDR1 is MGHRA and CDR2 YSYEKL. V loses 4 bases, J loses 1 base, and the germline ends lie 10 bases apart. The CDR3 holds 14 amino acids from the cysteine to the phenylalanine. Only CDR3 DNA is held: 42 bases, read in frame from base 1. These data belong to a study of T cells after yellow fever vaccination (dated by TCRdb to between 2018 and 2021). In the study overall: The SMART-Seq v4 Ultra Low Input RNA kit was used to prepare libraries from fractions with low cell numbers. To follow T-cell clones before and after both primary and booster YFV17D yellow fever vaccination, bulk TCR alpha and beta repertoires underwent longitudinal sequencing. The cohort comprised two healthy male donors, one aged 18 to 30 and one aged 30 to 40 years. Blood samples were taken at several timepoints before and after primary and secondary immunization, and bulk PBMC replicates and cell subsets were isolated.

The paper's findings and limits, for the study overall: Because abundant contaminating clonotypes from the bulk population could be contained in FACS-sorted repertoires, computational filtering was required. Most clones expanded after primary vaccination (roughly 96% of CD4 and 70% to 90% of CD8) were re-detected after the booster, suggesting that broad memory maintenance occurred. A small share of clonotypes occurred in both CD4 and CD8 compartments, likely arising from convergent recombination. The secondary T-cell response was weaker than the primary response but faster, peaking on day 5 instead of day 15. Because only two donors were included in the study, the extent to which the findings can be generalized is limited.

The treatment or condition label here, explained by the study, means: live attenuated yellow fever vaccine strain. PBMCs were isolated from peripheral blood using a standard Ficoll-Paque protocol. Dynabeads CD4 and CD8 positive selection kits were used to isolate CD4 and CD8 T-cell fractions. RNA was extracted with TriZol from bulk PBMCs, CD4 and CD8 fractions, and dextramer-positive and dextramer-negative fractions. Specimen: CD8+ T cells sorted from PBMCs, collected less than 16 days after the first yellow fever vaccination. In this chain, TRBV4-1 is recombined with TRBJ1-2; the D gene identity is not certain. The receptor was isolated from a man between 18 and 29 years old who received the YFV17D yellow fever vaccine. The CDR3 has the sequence CASSPPGLNYGYTF. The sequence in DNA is TGCGCCAGCAGCCCCCCGGGTCTTAACTATGGCTACACCTTC.